The text below deals with one T cell receptor beta chain. Time point described: after dendritic cell vaccination, including at tumor progression/relapse. Using immunoSEQ multiplex PCR, the repertoire was profiled, and TCRdb retains in-frame clones only, with some absent. The sample shows 100,000 to 120,000 clones, around 90% of them seen only once. These data are taken from a study of glioma-infiltrating T cells after dendritic cell vaccination. The CDR3 covers 13 residues. From germline, CDR1 is MNHNS and CDR2 SASEGT. Trimming pared 2 bases from V and 3 bases from J, leaving 7 bases between. This clonotype was sampled from a human donor with glioblastoma. The specimen was blood, collected after dendritic cell vaccination. V gene TRBV6-1 combines with J gene TRBJ1-1; tentative D call: TRBD1 (5 bases). The CDR3 spells CASSEQGHTEAFF. DNA for the CDR3: TGTGCCAGCAGTGAACAGGGTCACACTGAAGCTTTCTTT.